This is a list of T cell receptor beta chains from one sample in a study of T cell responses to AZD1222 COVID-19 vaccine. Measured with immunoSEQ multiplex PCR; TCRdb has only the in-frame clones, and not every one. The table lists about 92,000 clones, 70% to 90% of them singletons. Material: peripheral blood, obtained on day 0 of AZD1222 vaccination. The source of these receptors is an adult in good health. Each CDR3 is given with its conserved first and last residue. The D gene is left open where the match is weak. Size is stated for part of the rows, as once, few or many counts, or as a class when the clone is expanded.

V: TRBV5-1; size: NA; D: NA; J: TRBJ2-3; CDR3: CASSLLVEDTQYF; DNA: TGCGCCAGCAGCTTGCTAGTGGAAGATACGCAGTATTTT
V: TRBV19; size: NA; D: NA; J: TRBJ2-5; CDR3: CASSKRGTVYQETQYF; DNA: TGTGCCAGTAGTAAACGAGGGACCGTTTACCAAGAGACCCAGTACTTC
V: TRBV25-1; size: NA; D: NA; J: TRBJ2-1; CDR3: CASRRDGTEQFF; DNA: TGTGCCAGCAGACGGGACGGCACTGAGCAGTTCTTC
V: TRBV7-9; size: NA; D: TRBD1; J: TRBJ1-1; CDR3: CASSLEGQGSTEAFF; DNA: TGTGCCAGCAGCTTAGAGGGACAGGGATCCACTGAAGCTTTCTTT
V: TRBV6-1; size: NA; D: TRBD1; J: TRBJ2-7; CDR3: CASSDGQGAYEQYF; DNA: TGTGCCAGCAGTGATGGTCAGGGGGCCTACGAGCAGTACTTC
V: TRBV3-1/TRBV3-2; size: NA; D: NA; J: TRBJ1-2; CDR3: CASSPLTSNHFSEDGYTF; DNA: TGTGCCAGCAGCCCCCTTACGTCAAACCATTTCTCAGAGGATGGCTACACCTTC
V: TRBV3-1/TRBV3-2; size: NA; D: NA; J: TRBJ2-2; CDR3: CASSQRRINTGELFF; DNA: TGTGCCAGCAGCCAACGCAGGATCAACACCGGGGAGCTGTTTTTT
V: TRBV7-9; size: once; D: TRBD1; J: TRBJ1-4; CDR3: CASSARTGDEKLFF; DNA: TGTGCCAGCAGCGCGAGGACAGGGGATGAAAAACTGTTTTTT
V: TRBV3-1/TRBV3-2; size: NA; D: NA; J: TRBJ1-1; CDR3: CASGLRRDTEAFF; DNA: TGTGCCAGCGGCCTTCGGAGGGACACTGAAGCTTTCTTT
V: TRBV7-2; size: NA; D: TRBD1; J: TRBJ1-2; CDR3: CASSPQTGGNYGYTF; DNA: TGTGCCAGCAGCCCACAAACAGGGGGCAACTATGGCTACACCTTC
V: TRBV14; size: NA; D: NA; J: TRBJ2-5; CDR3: CASSRLQGRTQETQYF; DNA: TGTGCCAGCAGTCGGTTACAGGGAAGGACGCAAGAGACCCAGTACTTC
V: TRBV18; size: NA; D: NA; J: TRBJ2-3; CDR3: CASSPAKRADTDTQYF; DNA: TGTGCCAGCTCACCAGCAAAGCGGGCAGACACAGATACGCAGTATTTT
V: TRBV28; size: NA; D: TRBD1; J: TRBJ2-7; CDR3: CASSSGQGSSYEQYF; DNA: TGTGCCAGCAGTTCGGGACAGGGGAGCTCCTACGAGCAGTACTTC
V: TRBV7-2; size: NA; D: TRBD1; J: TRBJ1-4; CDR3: CASSFSDRGHEKLFF; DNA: TGTGCCAGCAGCTTCTCGGACAGGGGTCATGAAAAACTGTTTTTT
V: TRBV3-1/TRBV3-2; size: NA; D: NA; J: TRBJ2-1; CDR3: CASSQVSGLQFF; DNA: TGTGCCAGCAGCCAAGTTAGCGGACTCCAGTTCTTC
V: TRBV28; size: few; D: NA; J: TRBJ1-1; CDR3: CASTIAAVDEAFF; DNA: TGTGCCAGCACCATAGCTGCAGTAGATGAAGCTTTCTTT
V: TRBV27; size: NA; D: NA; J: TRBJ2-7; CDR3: CASSSQGSLRHEQYF; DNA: TGTGCCAGCAGTTCGCAGGGGTCATTACGCCACGAGCAGTACTTC
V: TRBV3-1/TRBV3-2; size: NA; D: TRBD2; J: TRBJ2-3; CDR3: CASSQAGRTSGSTDTQYF; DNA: TGTGCCAGCAGCCAGGCCGGAAGGACTAGCGGGAGCACAGATACGCAGTATTTT
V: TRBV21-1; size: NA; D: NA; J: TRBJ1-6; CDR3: CASLGQGGSPLHF; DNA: TGTGCCAGCCTAGGACAGGGCGGATCACCCCTCCACTTT
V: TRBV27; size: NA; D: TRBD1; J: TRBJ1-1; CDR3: CASSLILGTGLGEAFF; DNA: TGTGCCAGCAGTTTAATTTTGGGGACAGGGCTGGGTGAAGCTTTCTTT
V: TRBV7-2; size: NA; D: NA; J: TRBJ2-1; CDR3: CASSTGRAFEQFF; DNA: TGTGCCAGCAGCACAGGACGGGCCTTTGAGCAGTTCTTC
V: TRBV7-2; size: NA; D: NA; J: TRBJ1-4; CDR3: CASSSDGGASEKLFF; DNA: TGTGCCAGCAGCTCTGACGGGGGCGCGAGCGAAAAACTGTTTTTT
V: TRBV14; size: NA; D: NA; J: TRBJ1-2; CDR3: CASSQVLGFGGYTF; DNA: TGTGCCAGCAGCCAAGTGTTGGGTTTTGGTGGCTACACCTTC
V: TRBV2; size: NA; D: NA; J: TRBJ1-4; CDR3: CASKGGDFEKLFF; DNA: TGTGCCAGCAAGGGCGGGGATTTTGAAAAACTGTTTTTT
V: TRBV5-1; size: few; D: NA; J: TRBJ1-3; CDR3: CASSFDSINTIYF; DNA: TGCGCCAGCAGCTTCGACAGTATAAACACCATATATTTT
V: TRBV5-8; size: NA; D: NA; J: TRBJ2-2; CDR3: CASSLRGMDTGELFF; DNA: TGTGCCAGCAGCTTGAGGGGGATGGACACCGGGGAGCTGTTTTTT
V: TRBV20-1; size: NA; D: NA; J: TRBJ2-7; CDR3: CSARTTYEQYF; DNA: TGCAGTGCTAGGACCACCTACGAGCAGTACTTC
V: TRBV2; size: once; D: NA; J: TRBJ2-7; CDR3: CASSVGVIGSYEQYF; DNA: TGTGCCAGCAGTGTTGGGGTGATCGGCTCCTACGAGCAGTACTTC
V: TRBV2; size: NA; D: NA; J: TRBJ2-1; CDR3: CASRHRTAAYNEQFF; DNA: TGTGCCAGCAGACACCGGACGGCTGCCTACAATGAGCAGTTCTTC
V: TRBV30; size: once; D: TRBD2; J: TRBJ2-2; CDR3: CACPQAGAGPNTGELFF; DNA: TGTGCCTGCCCCCAAGCGGGGGCCGGGCCGAACACCGGGGAGCTGTTTTTT
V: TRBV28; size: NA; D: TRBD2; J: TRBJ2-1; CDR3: CASSLPNIAGVEQFF; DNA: TGTGCCAGCAGTTTGCCCAACATAGCGGGAGTTGAGCAGTTCTTC
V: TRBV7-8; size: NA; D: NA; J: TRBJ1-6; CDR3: CASSLEAGNSPLHF; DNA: TGTGCCAGCAGCTTAGAAGCAGGAAATTCACCCCTCCACTTT
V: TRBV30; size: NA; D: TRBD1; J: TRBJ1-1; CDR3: CAWSVRHRGRTEAFF; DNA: TGTGCCTGGAGTGTACGGCACAGGGGGCGTACTGAAGCTTTCTTT
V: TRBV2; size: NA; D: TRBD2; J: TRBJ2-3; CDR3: CASRPGLAGGSDTQYF; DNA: TGTGCCAGCAGGCCGGGGCTAGCGGGGGGATCAGATACGCAGTATTTT
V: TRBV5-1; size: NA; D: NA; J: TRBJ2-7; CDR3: CASSLGTYPHEQYF; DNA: TGCGCCAGCAGCTTGGGGACTTATCCCCACGAGCAGTACTTC
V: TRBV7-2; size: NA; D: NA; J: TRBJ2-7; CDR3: CASSLGAGPYEQYF; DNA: TGTGCCAGCAGCTTAGGGGCAGGGCCCTACGAGCAGTACTTC
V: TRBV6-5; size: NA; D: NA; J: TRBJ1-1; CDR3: CATLGAEAFF; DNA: TGTGCCACTTTAGGGGCTGAAGCTTTCTTT
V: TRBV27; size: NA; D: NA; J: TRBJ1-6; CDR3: CAGRDLWDSSYNSPLHF; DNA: TGTGCCGGAAGGGACCTTTGGGATAGCTCCTATAATTCACCCCTCCACTTT
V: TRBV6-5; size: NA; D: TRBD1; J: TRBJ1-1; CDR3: CASSSDRGPKNTEAFF; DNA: TGTGCCAGCAGTTCCGACAGGGGGCCTAAGAACACTGAAGCTTTCTTT
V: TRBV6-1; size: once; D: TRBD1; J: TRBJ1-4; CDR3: CASSELGQLLEKLFF; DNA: TGTGCCAGCAGTGAACTGGGACAGCTCCTAGAAAAACTGTTTTTT
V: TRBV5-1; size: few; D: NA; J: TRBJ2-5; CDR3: CASSPRGGETQYF; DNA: TGCGCCAGCAGCCCAAGGGGTGGAGAGACCCAGTACTTC
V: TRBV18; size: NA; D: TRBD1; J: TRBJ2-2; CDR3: CASSPWGQGANTGELFF; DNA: TGTGCCAGCTCACCATGGGGACAGGGGGCCAACACCGGGGAGCTGTTTTTT
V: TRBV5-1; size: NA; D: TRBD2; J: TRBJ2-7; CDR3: CASSRTSGTSYEQYF; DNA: TGCGCCAGCAGCAGGACTAGCGGTACTTCCTACGAGCAGTACTTC
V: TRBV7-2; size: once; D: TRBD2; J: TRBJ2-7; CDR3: CASSSTSGGSYEQYF; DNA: TGTGCCAGCAGCTCAACTAGCGGGGGATCCTACGAGCAGTACTTC
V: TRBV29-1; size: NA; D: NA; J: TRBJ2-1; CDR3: CSVDGQPTYNEQFF; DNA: TGCAGCGTTGACGGACAGCCGACCTACAATGAGCAGTTCTTC